This T cell receptor (beta chain) derives from a study of blood T cell repertoires in COVID-19. Sequenced by immunoSEQ multiplex PCR; TCRdb stores in-frame clones only, minus some. The sample holds some 320,000 clones, approximately 85% seen once. The CDR3 has 17 amino acids. V gave up 0 bases and J gave up 3 bases, with 17 bases separating them. Germline CDR1 is LGHDT and CDR2 is YNNKEL (reference sequence). Sequencing input: peripheral blood. The receptor's source is a human donor in a cohort sampled during active COVID-19. The genes are TRBV3-1 (or the pseudogene TRBV3-2) and TRBJ1-2; the D gene is possibly TRBD1 (5 bases). The CDR3, as DNA: TGTGCCAGCAGCCAAGATCCCGTCTTTCCGGGGGACTATGGCTACACCTTC. Translating it yields CASSQDPVFPGDYGYTF.